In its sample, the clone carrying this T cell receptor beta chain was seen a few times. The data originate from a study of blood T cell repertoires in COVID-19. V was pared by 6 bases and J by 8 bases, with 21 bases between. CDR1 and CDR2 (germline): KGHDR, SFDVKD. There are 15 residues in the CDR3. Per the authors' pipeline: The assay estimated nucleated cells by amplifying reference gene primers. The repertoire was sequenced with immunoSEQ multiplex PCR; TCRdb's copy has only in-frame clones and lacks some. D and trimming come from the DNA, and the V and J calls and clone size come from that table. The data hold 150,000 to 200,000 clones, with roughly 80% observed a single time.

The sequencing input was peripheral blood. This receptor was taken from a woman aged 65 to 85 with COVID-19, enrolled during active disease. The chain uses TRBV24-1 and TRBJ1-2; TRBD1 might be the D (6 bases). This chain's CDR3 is CATSHPLWGQEGYTF. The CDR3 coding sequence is TGTGCCACCAGTCATCCCCTCTGGGGGCAAGAAGGCTACACCTTC.